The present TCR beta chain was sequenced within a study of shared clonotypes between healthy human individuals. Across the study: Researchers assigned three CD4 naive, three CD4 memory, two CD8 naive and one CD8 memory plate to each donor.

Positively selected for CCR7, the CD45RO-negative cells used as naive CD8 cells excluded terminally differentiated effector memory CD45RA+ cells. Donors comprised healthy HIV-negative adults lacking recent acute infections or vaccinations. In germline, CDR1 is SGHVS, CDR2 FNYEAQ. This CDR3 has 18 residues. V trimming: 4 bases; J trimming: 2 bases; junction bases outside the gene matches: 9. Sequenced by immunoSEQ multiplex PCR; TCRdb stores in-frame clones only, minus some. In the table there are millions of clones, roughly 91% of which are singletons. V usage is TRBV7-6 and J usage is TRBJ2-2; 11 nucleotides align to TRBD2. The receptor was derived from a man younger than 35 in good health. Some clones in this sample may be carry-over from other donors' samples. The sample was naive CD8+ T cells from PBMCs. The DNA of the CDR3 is TGTGCCAGCAGCTCAATAACAACTAGCGGGGGCAACACCGGGGAGCTGTTTTTT. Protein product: CASSSITTSGGNTGELFF.